This T cell receptor beta chain was profiled in a study of CD8 T cells in ankylosing spondylitis. Study conclusions and caveats: Blood from ankylosing spondylitis patients appeared to carry a characteristic roughly eight-variant TCR beta motif. Some motif variants had been reported before (in reactive arthritis synovial fluid and blood). Reported data indicate significant enrichment of disease-linked clones within matched ankylosing spondylitis synovial fluid.

On this clonotype: Its antigen is currently unknown.

V dropped 3 bases and J dropped 4; count of bases not matched to a gene: 14. Germline CDR1 is LGHDT and CDR2 is YNNKEL (reference sequence). The CDR3 consists of 17 residues. In TCRdb, the 5' RACE reads were re-called with MiXCR into one record per CDR3 protein. The data show 350,000 to 450,000 distinct CDR3 sequences, roughly 22% seen once. Source material: blood, either unsorted or a sorted T cell fraction (not recorded which). The rearrangement joins TRBV3-1 to TRBJ2-7; TRBD2 matches 8 bases. The origin of this receptor is a male donor with ankylosing spondylitis or in good health (not recorded which). This chain's CDR3 is CASSHTHRGLGDYEQYF. CDR3 coding DNA: TGTGCCAGCAGCCACACTCACCGGGGACTAGGGGATTACGAGCAGTACTTC.